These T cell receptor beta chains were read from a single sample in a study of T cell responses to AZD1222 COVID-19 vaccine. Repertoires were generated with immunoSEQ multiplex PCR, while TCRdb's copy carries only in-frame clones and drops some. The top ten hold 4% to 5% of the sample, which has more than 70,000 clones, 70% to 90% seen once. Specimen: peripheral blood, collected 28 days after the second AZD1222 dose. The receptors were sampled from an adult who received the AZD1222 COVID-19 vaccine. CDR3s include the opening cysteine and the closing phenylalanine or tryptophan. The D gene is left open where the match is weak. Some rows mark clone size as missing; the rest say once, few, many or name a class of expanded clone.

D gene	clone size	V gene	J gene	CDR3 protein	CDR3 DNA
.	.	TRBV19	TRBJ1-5	CASSIAREPQHF	TGTGCCAGTAGTATAGCCAGGGAGCCCCAGCATTTT
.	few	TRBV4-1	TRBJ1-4	CASSQDGLGRANEKLFF	TGCGCCAGCAGCCAAGATGGGTTGGGGAGGGCGAATGAAAAACTGTTTTTT
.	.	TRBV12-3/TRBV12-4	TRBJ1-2	CASGNRDNYGYTF	TGTGCCAGCGGGAATCGGGACAACTATGGCTACACCTTC
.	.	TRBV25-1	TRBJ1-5	CASSEGLGNQPQHF	TGTGCCAGCAGTGAGGGGCTGGGCAATCAGCCCCAGCATTTT
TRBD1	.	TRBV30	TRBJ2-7	CAWSNRGFGEQYF	TGTGCCTGGAGTAACAGGGGGTTCGGCGAGCAGTACTTC
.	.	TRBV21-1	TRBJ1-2	CASSKGTGTPSDYGYTF	TGTGCCAGCAGCAAAGGGACAGGAACGCCATCGGACTATGGCTACACCTTC
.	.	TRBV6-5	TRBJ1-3	CASIPQGSSGNTIYF	TGTGCCAGCATCCCACAGGGAAGCTCTGGAAACACCATATATTTT
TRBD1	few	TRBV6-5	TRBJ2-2	CASTPRQGPTGELFF	TGTGCCAGCACCCCGCGACAGGGTCCCACCGGGGAGCTGTTTTTT
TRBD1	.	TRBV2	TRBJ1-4	CASRTGGLTNEKLFF	TGTGCCAGCAGAACAGGGGGACTGACTAATGAAAAACTGTTTTTT
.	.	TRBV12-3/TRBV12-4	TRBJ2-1	CASGTQGSGEQFF	TGTGCCAGCGGAACACAGGGTTCGGGTGAGCAGTTCTTC
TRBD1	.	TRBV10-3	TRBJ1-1	CAISIQDRGNTEAFF	TGTGCCATCAGCATCCAGGACAGGGGGAACACTGAAGCTTTCTTT
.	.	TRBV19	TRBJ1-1	CASSKVNTEAFF	TGTGCCAGTAGTAAAGTGAACACTGAAGCTTTCTTT
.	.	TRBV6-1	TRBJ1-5	CASSTQGNQPQHF	TGTGCCAGCAGTACCCAGGGTAATCAGCCCCAGCATTTT
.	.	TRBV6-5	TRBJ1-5	CASSYPNRVQNQPQHF	TGTGCCAGCAGTTACCCTAACAGGGTACAGAATCAGCCCCAGCATTTT
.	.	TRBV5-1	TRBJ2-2	CASSPGQPNTGELFF	TGCGCCAGCAGCCCGGGGCAGCCGAACACCGGGGAGCTGTTTTTT
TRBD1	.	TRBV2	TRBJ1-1	CASRRGQVENTEAFF	TGTGCCAGCAGAAGAGGACAGGTCGAGAACACTGAAGCTTTCTTT
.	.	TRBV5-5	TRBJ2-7	CASSLVVGASYEQYF	TGTGCCAGCAGCTTGGTGGTGGGGGCGTCCTACGAGCAGTACTTC